The T cell receptor beta chain under discussion was sequenced for a study of response to subunit inactivated influenza vaccine. MiXCR, run by TCRdb on the RT-PCR reads, gives a single entry per CDR3 protein. The sample lists fewer than 600,000 distinct CDR3 sequences, more than 7% occurring once. Overall study results and limits: Authors suggested seasonal influenza vaccinations each recruit few new T cells.

This clonotype was detected many times. The antigen is undetermined. The CDR3 covers 17 residues. J was trimmed by 1 base and V by 1 base; bases with no gene match: 3. Germline V gives CDR1 SGHRS, CDR2 YFSETQ. The origin of this receptor is a man between 50 and 69 years old who received an inactivated influenza vaccine. The material sequenced was PBMCs from blood, taken about 24 months after vaccination. The chain carries TRBV5-1 and TRBJ1-6; TRBD1 agrees at 9 bases. This CDR3 reads CASSLRQGESYNSPLHF. CDR3 bases: TGCGCCAGCAGCTTGAGACAGGGGGAGTCCTATAATTCACCCCTCCACTTT.